This TCR beta chain was retrieved from a study of T-cell memory formation after mild COVID-19. Study context: The TCR clusters were mostly specific to one donor. Whole-study findings and limits: The authors did not confirm SARS-CoV-2 specificity of second-wave clones peaking day 37.

The trim removed 6 bases at V and 9 bases at J, leaving 8 bases unmatched. CDR3 size: 13 residues. The germline gives CDR1 DFQATT, CDR2 SNEGSKA (reference sequence). This clonotype was observed a handful of times. Its antigen remains unidentified. Sample barcodes and UMIs were carried by the TCR alpha and TCR beta cDNA libraries that 5'RACE generated with constant-segment primers. TCRdb recomputed calls from the 5' RACE reads with MiXCR, one row per CDR3 protein. The sample shows 250,000 to 300,000 distinct CDR3 sequences, around 15% of them seen only once. The TCR comes from a man between 18 and 35 years old who had mild COVID-19 (a few samples of this study predate the infection). Cell type and time point are not known. What was sequenced was PBMCs or a T cell subset sorted from them (not recorded which). The chain recombines TRBV20-1 with TRBJ2-1; 10 bases match TRBD1. The CDR3 protein is CSASLTGGPEQFF. The CDR3 coding sequence is TGCAGTGCCTCACTGACAGGGGGCCCTGAGCAGTTCTTC.